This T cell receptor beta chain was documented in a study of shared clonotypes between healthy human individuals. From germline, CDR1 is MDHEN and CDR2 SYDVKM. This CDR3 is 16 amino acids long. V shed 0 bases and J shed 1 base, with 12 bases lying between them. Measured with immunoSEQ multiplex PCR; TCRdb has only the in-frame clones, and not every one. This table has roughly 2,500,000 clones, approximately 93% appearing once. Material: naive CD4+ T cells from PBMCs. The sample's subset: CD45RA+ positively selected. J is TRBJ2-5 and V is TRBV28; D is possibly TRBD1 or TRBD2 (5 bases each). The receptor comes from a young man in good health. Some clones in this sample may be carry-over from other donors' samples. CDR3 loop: CASSLWGVGVQETQYF. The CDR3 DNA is TGTGCCAGCAGTTTATGGGGGGTGGGAGTCCAAGAGACCCAGTACTTC. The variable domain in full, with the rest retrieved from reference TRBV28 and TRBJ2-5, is DVKVTQSSRYLVKRTGEKVFLECVQDMDHENMFWYRQDPGLGLRLIYFSYDVKMKEKGDIPEGYSVSREKKERFSLILESASTNQTSMYLCASSLWGVGVQETQYFGPGTRLLVL.